The 23 T cell receptor beta chains presented below share a single source sample, sequenced in a study of OX40 agonist ivuxolimab in advanced cancers. Data came from immunoSEQ multiplex PCR; TCRdb stores just in-frame clones and leaves some out. The table has 43,000 or so clones, 88% seen once. The source material was CD4+ or CD8+ T cells sorted from blood, sampled in a trial of the OX40 agonist ivuxolimab. The receptor set was obtained from an adult with an advanced solid tumor such as melanoma, head and neck, liver or kidney cancer.

This clone appeared a single time. The rearrangement links TRBV6-1 to TRBJ2-3; either TRBD1 or TRBD2 may fit D (5 bases each). The germline V gene has CDR1 MNHNS and CDR2 SASEGT. The CDR3 runs 13 residues. V lost 11 bases and J 3 bases, leaving 15 bases between the germline ends. The CDR3 spells CAAVWGSTDTQYF. The CDR3 nucleotides are TGTGCCGCTGTCTGGGGGTCGACAGATACGCAGTATTTT.

The count of this clone is one. The chain uses TRBV5-1 and TRBJ1-1; no definite D call. This CDR3 region has 12 residues. From germline, CDR1 is SGHRS and CDR2 YFSETQ. Trimming pared 3 bases from V and 4 bases from J, leaving 7 bases between. Here the CDR3 reads CASSSGGTEAFF. For the CDR3, the DNA is TGCGCCAGCAGCTCGGGTGGCACTGAAGCTTTCTTT.

This rearrangement joins TRBV20-1 to TRBJ2-4; D not resolved. Trimming took off 0 bases at V and 8 bases at J, with 5 bases between the two ends. Germline-derived CDR1 and CDR2 are DFQATT and SNEGSKA (reference sequence). CDR3 length: 11 amino acids. CDR3 sequence: CSARDIDIQYF. CDR3 sequence (DNA): TGCAGTGCTAGAGACATTGACATTCAGTACTTC.

This chain links TRBV5-1 with TRBJ1-2; TRBD1 agrees at 7 bases. J was trimmed by 5 bases and V by 4 bases; bases with no gene match: 8. This CDR3 region has 14 residues. CDR1 and CDR2 (germline): SGHRS, YFSETQ. The CDR3, as DNA: TGCGCCAGCAGCCCCGTTCAGGGGGGGTATGGCTACACCTTC. Translated, it gives CASSPVQGGYGYTF.

The CDR3 DNA is TGTGCCAGCAGCCAACCAGGGGGCAGAGACACTGAAGCTTTCTTT. Protein: CASSQPGGRDTEAFF. The V call is TRBV4-2, the J call TRBJ1-1; 8 positions agree with TRBD1. CDR3 length equals 15 residues. V lost 2 bases to trimming and J lost 3 bases; unmatched junction nucleotides: 5. From germline, CDR1 is LGHNA and CDR2 YNFKEQ.

The V and J genes are TRBV25-1 and TRBJ1-1, with TRBD1 matching over 7 bases. The V gene's germline CDR1 is MGHDK and CDR2 SYGVNS. Germline trimming cut 6 bases from V and 0 bases from J; bases unmatched to any gene: 13. This CDR3 comprises 17 residues. The CDR3 sequence: CASSQQGTFNMNTEAFF. In nucleotides, the CDR3 is TGTGCCAGCAGCCAACAGGGGACCTTTAATATGAACACTGAAGCTTTCTTT.

Only one count was recorded for this clone. The chain has TRBV2 and TRBJ2-6; no clear D gene. Trimming took off 6 bases at V and 1 base at J, with 10 bases between the two ends. Germline V gene data show CDR1 as SNHLY and CDR2 as FYNNEI. The CDR3 spans 15 residues. The CDR3 bases are TGTGCCAGCAGGGCATCCACATCTGGGGCCAACGTCCTGACTTTC. It is translated as CASRASTSGANVLTF.

The J gene is TRBJ1-2, the V gene TRBV19; a weak D match, TRBD1 (6 bases). Looked up from germline, CDR1 is LNHDA and CDR2 is SQIVND (reference sequence). The germline V and J ends were trimmed by 4 bases and 8 bases, with 11 bases remaining between them. The CDR3 has 12 amino acids. CDR3 sequence reads: CASSRGQYGYTF. Written as DNA, the CDR3 is TGTGCCAGTAGTAGAGGACAGTACGGCTACACCTTC.

The rearrangement uses TRBV6-4 and TRBJ2-2; tentatively, D is TRBD2 (6 bases). Germline values: CDR1 MRHNA, CDR2 SNTAGT. V was trimmed by 6 bases and J by 4 bases, leaving 12 bases between them. CDR3 length: 14 residues. CDR3 coding DNA: TGTGCCAGCAGCGCGGGACGGAGCACCGGGGAGCTGTTTTTT. Amino acid sequence: CASSAGRSTGELFF.

V gene TRBV5-1 combines with J gene TRBJ1-6, with a possible D match to TRBD1 (6 bases). CDR3 length: 16 residues. Germline assignment: CDR1 SGHRS and CDR2 YFSETQ. Trimming removed 4 bases at V and 4 bases at J, with 15 bases between. The CDR3 is CASSTRTADYNSPLHF. Written as DNA, the CDR3 is TGCGCCAGCAGCACCCGGACAGCCGATTATAATTCACCCCTCCACTTT.

The J gene is TRBJ2-7, the V gene TRBV27; 10 bases are a match to TRBD2. There are 15 residues in the CDR3. Germline CDR1 and CDR2: MNHEY and SMNVEV (reference sequence). V shed 3 bases, J shed 2 bases, and the junction held 4 bases outside the gene matches. The CDR3 here is CASSLASGRTYEQYF. The DNA of the CDR3 is TGTGCCAGCAGTTTGGCTAGCGGGAGAACCTACGAGCAGTACTTC.

This rearrangement joins TRBV4-2 to TRBJ1-5; 9 bases align to TRBD1. From germline, CDR1 is LGHNA and CDR2 YNFKEQ. With V trimmed by 2 bases and J by 6 bases, 5 bases remained unmatched. There are 15 residues in the CDR3. CDR3 nucleotides: TGTGCCAGCAGCCAAAACTACAGGGGGCTTCAGCCCCAGCATTTT. Translation: CASSQNYRGLQPQHF.

The chain joins TRBV5-1 to TRBJ2-3; 13 nucleotides match TRBD2. Unmatched junction bases numbered 3, after V lost 4 bases and J lost 4 bases. The CDR3 consists of 15 residues. The germline CDR1 and CDR2 sequences are SGHRS and YFSETQ. The CDR3 sequence: CASSPGLAGSDTQYF. As DNA, the CDR3 is TGCGCCAGCAGCCCGGGACTAGCGGGATCAGATACGCAGTATTTT.

Only a few counts were recorded for this clone. This chain uses TRBV19 with TRBJ1-5; D may be TRBD1 (6 bases). Looked up from germline, CDR1 is LNHDA and CDR2 is SQIVND (reference sequence). This CDR3 has 14 amino acids. V lost 3 bases, J lost 6 bases, and 12 bases lay in between. CDR3 in amino acids: CASSIRGVGQPQHF. The CDR3 DNA is TGTGCCAGTAGTATCAGGGGCGTAGGTCAGCCCCAGCATTTT.

This clone was recorded a few times. J is TRBJ2-1 and V is TRBV5-4; 7 nucleotides align to TRBD2. Trimming removed 4 bases from V and 5 bases from J; junction bases left unmatched: 6. The V gene's germline CDR1 is SGHNT and CDR2 YYREEE (reference sequence). The CDR3 loop spans 14 amino acids. CDR3: CASSHPSGNNEQFF. CDR3 DNA sequence: TGTGCCAGCAGCCATCCTAGCGGCAACAATGAGCAGTTCTTC.

This chain joins TRBV18 and TRBJ2-2; D gene uncertain. Per the germline V gene, CDR1 is KGHSH and CDR2 is LQKENI. V was cut by 6 bases and J by 8 bases, with 7 bases left in between. The CDR3 is 11 residues long. CDR3 protein: CASSQGGELFF. Here the CDR3 DNA reads TGTGCCAGCTCCCAAGGTGGGGAGCTGTTTTTT.

This chain joins TRBV9 and TRBJ2-2; no definite D call. This CDR3 comprises 16 residues. Germline V lookup: CDR1 SGDLS, CDR2 YYNGEE. V dropped 3 bases and J dropped 4 bases, with 16 bases sitting between them. The CDR3, as DNA: TGTGCCAGCAGCGCCCGAGGCGGCCTGGGCACCGGGGAGCTGTTTTTT. This gives the protein CASSARGGLGTGELFF.

V and J are TRBV5-8 and TRBJ2-2, with D tentatively TRBD2 (6 bases). Trimming left V 7 bases short and J 2 bases short, with 15 bases between. CDR1 SGHTS and CDR2 YDEGEE come from the germline V gene. CDR3 length equals 15 residues. The DNA of the CDR3 is TGTGCCAGCCAGCGGGCCACCCGAAACACCGGGGAGCTGTTTTTT. Its protein is CASQRATRNTGELFF.

The chain is built from TRBV19 and TRBJ2-7, with D possibly TRBD2 on 6 matching bases. This CDR3 has 14 residues. Germline CDR1 and CDR2: LNHDA and SQIVND (reference sequence). V was pared by 3 bases and J by 2 bases, with 11 bases between. The CDR3 DNA sequence: TGTGCCAGTAGTATGATAGGCGGGGCCTACGAGCAGTACTTC. This sequence encodes CASSMIGGAYEQYF.

V usage is TRBV2 and J usage is TRBJ2-7, with TRBD2 matching over 9 bases. The trim removed 8 bases at V and 4 bases at J, leaving 9 bases unmatched. Germline CDR1 is SNHLY and CDR2 is FYNNEI. The CDR3 covers 14 residues. CDR3 sequence (DNA): TGTGCCAGCGCCTTGCGTAGCGGGAGTTACGAGCAGTACTTC. Its translation is CASALRSGSYEQYF.

The chain recombines TRBV27 with TRBJ2-1, with 7 nucleotides matching TRBD1. Trimming removed 8 bases from V and 4 bases from J; junction bases left unmatched: 11. The CDR3 extends over 15 amino acids. CDR1 is MNHEY, CDR2 SMNVEV, per germline (reference sequence). The CDR3 nucleotides are TGTGCCAGCGGTCTTCACAGGGGCCCTTACAATGAGCAGTTCTTC. Protein sequence: CASGLHRGPYNEQFF.

The V and J genes are TRBV28 and TRBJ2-7; 15 bases align to TRBD2. V shed 8 bases, J shed 0 bases, and the junction held 2 bases outside the gene matches. From germline, CDR1 is MDHEN and CDR2 SYDVKM. This CDR3 region has 15 residues. CDR3 in amino acids: CASRTSGRASYEQYF. For the CDR3, the DNA is TGTGCCAGCCGGACTAGCGGGAGGGCCTCCTACGAGCAGTACTTC.

The chain is built from TRBV6-4 and TRBJ1-2; D gene uncertain. The V end lost 0 bases, the J end lost 6 bases, and 8 bases lay between the germline ends. The CDR3 consists of 13 residues. Germline V gives CDR1 MRHNA, CDR2 SNTAGT. The CDR3 sequence: CASSDSGRDGYTF. The CDR3 DNA reads as TGTGCCAGCAGTGACTCAGGGAGGGATGGCTACACCTTC.